One T cell receptor (beta chain) is described in this entry. The sample belongs to a study of blood T cell repertoires in COVID-19. Study as a whole: Donors in the United States, Italy and Spain gave samples during acute or convalescent COVID-19.

Here immunoSEQ multiplex PCR was the method, and the copy in TCRdb shows in-frame clones only, minus some. Here the sample spans about 98,000 clones, 82% being singletons. The sequenced sample was peripheral blood. The sequence derives from a man of 80 years or more with acute or convalescent COVID-19.

As DNA, the CDR3 is TGTGCCAGCAGCTCACCGGGACAGGGCGTTTCTGGGGCCAACGTCCTGACTTTC. Translating it yields CASSSPGQGVSGANVLTF. The V gene is TRBV5-6, the J gene TRBJ2-6; 9 bases align to TRBD1. In germline, CDR1 is SGHDT, CDR2 YYEEEE. The J segment lost 1 base and the V segment lost 3 bases, leaving 8 bases of the junction unmatched. This CDR3 has 18 residues.